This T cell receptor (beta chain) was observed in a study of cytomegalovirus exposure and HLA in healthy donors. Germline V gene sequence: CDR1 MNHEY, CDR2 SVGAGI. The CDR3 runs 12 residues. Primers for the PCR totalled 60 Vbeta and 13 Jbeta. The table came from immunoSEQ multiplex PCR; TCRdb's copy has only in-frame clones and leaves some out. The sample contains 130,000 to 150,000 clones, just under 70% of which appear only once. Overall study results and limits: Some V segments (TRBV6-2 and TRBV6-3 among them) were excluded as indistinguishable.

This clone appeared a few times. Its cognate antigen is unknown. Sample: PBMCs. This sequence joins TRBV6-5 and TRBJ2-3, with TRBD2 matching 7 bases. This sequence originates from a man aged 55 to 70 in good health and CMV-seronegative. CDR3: CGEGRGPDTQYF. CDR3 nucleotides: TGTGGGGAGGGACGCGGTCCGGATACGCAGTATTTT.